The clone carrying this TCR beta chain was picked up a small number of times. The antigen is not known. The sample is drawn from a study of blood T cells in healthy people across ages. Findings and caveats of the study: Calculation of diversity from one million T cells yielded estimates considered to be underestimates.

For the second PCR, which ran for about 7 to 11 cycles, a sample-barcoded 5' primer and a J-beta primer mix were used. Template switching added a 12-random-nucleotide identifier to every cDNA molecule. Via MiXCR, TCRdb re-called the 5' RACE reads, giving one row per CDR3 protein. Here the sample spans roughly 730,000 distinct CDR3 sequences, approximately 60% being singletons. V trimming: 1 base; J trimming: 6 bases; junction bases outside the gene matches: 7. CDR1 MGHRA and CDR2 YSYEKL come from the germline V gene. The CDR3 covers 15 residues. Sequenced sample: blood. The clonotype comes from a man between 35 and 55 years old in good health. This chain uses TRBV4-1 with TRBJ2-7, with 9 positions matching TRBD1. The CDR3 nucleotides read TGCGCCAGCAGCCAAGCCGGGACAGGGTTGTGCGAGCAGTACTTC. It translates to CASSQAGTGLCEQYF.